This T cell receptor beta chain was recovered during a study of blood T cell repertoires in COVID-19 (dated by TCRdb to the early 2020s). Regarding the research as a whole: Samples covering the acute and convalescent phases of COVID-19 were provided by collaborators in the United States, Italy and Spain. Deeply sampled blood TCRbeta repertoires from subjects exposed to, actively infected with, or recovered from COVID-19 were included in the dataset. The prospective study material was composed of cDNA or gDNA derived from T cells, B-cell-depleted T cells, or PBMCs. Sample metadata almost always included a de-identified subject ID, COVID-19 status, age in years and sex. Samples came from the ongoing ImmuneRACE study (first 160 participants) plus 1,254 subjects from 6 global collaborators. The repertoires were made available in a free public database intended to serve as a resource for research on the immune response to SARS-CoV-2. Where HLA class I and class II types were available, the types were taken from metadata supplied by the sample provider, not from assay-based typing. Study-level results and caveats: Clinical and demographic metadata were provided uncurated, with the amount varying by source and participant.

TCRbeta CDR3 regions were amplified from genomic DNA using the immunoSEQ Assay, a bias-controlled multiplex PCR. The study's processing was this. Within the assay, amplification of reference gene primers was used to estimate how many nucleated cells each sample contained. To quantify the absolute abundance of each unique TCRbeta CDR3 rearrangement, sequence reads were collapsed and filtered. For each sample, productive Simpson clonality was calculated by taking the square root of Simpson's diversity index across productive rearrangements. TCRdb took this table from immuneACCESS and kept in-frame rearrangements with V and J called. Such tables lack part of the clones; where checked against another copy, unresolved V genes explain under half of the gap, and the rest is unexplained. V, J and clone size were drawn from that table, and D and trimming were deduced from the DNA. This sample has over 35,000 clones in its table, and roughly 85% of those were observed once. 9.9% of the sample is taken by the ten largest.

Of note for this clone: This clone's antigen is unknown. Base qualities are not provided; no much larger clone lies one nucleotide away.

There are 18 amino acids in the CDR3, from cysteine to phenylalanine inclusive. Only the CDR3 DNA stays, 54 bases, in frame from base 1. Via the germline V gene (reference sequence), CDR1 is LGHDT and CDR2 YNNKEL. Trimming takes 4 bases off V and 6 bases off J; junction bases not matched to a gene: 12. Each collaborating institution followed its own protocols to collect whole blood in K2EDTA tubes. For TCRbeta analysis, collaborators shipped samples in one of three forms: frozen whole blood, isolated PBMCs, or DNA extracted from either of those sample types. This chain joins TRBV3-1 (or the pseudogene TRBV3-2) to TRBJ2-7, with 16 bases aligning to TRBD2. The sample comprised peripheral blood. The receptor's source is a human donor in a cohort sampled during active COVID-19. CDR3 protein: CASSLGLAGGPNGREQYF. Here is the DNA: TGTGCCAGCAGCCTGGGACTAGCGGGAGGGCCGAATGGGCGCGAGCAGTACTTC.